Listed below are T cell receptor beta chains from one sample, sequenced in a study of cytotoxic CD8 clonotypes in ibrutinib-treated CLL. Libraries were prepared by immunoSEQ multiplex PCR; TCRdb keeps only in-frame clonotypes and omits some of them. There are 50,000 or so clones in the sample; less than 85% occur only once, and roughly 20% lies in the top ten. Material: PBMCs, obtained after 24 months of ibrutinib treatment. The receptors shown here come from a human donor with chronic lymphocytic leukemia. CDR3s leave out the opening cysteine and the closing phenylalanine or tryptophan.

V	length	CDR3
TRBV11-2	14	ASSLAGDARFYEQY
TRBV5-1	12	ASSSGLAGETQY
TRBV4-3	13	ASSQATGGPYEQY
TRBV19	10	ASSPREEKLF
TRBV7-9	14	ASSPGQGAREEKLF
TRBV2	12	ASSSQASGTEAF
TRBV19	11	AAAVTTNYGYT
TRBV6-4	16	ASRSPSSDRAGFYGYT
TRBV9	13	ASSVGTGGTYEQY
TRBV5-1	12	ASSFKGNVTEAF
TRBV5-1	15	ASSGDAGGVGTDTQY
TRBV28	14	ASSPRQGAPYNEQF
TRBV29-1	10	SVSYRNTEAF
TRBV10-1	12	ATSIQGADYGYT
TRBV18	11	ASSPGTDYGYT
TRBV28	15	ASSFNRVLRPPDTQY
TRBV7-6	11	ASSLGTSAKQF
TRBV7-9	13	ASSPQGFLRTEAF
TRBV28	15	ASSPLLGRPEFYEQY
TRBV23-1	20	ASSQSPGPPGLGEEVAYEQY
TRBV5-8	9	ASSFRYEQY
TRBV28	12	ASSLGRGYQPQH
TRBV4-1	11	ASSQPEGYEQY
TRBV15	10	ATSVDYNEQF
TRBV9	13	ASSVTGLNTDTQY
TRBV2	12	ASSEVTGGVEQF
TRBV28	12	ASSFSRGIQPQH
TRBV28	9	ASSFGDIQY
TRBV27	14	ASSRDRSFRNQPQH
TRBV27	14	ASSLLGGQLTDTQY
TRBV6-5	12	ASSWGRKGTEAF
TRBV9	13	ASSSRTSLKETQY
TRBV6-1	14	ASSDILRATNTEAF
TRBV6-6	14	ASSYPIAGRAGELF
TRBV2	11	ASSEQPNTEAF
TRBV11-3	12	ASSLTPNTGELF
TRBV4-2	15	ASSQRTGGPPGNTIY
TRBV2	13	ASSSSGRVGNEQF
TRBV5-1	12	ASSLAGASDTQY
TRBV9	13	ASSVGTSGSYEQY
TRBV2	10	ASGLSSYEQY
TRBV5-6	12	ASSIQGTNYGYT
TRBV27	11	ASTGLAGETQY
TRBV19	13	ASSMGARGGNEQF
TRBV19	13	ASSTTGGNNQPQH
TRBV7-9	11	ASSPTDTGELF
TRBV10-1	11	ASSESGTTEAF
TRBV18	12	ASSPIESANEQY
TRBV6-5	13	ASRLAGGPVDTQY